One sample yielded the 12 T cell receptor beta chains listed below, sequenced in a study of cytomegalovirus exposure and HLA in healthy donors. 13 Jbeta primers and 60 Vbeta primers were used for the PCR. Libraries were prepared by immunoSEQ multiplex PCR; TCRdb keeps only in-frame clonotypes and omits some of them. Here the sample spans around 150,000 clones, 82% being singletons. The sample comprised PBMCs. Source of these receptors: a woman aged 45-65 years in good health and CMV-seropositive.

This chain uses TRBV20-1 with TRBJ2-5; 7 bases agree with TRBD1. Germline V gives CDR1 DFQATT, CDR2 SNEGSKA (reference sequence). The CDR3 spans 11 residues. V lost 5 bases and J lost 7; bases outside the gene matches: 4. The CDR3 reads CSAYRGGTQYF. In DNA, the CDR3 is TGCAGTGCTTACAGGGGTGGGACCCAGTACTTC.

This clone has only a few counts. V usage is TRBV7-9 and J usage is TRBJ1-1, with no clear D. The CDR3 loop spans 18 amino acids. Germline V lookup: CDR1 SEHNR, CDR2 FQNEAQ (reference sequence). V lost 4 bases, J lost 0 bases, and 21 bases lay in between. The CDR3 protein is CASSSGRVNQLMNTEAFF. The DNA of the CDR3 is TGTGCCAGCAGCTCCGGGAGGGTAAATCAACTTATGAACACTGAAGCTTTCTTT.

The V call is TRBV15, the J call TRBJ1-1; D perhaps matches TRBD1 (6 bases). Looked up from germline, CDR1 is LNHNV and CDR2 is YYDKDF (reference sequence). This CDR3 has 14 residues. The V end lost 4 bases, the J end lost 1 base, and 10 bases lay between the germline ends. CDR3 loop: CATSTPGANTEAFF. The CDR3 bases are TGTGCCACCAGCACGCCAGGGGCGAACACTGAAGCTTTCTTT.

The chain employs TRBV2 and TRBJ2-2; 9 bases map to TRBD2. This CDR3 comprises 14 residues. Germline CDR1 and CDR2: SNHLY and FYNNEI. With V trimmed by 9 bases and J by 4 bases, 6 bases remained unmatched. CDR3 protein: CASVAGAGTGELFF. The CDR3 bases are TGTGCCAGTGTAGCGGGAGCCGGCACCGGGGAGCTGTTTTTT.

V and J are TRBV6-1 and TRBJ1-4; D uncertain. The V gene lost 2 bases and the J gene lost 11 bases, with 15 bases spanning the gap. CDR1 and CDR2 (germline): MNHNS, SASEGT. This CDR3 has 14 amino acids. CDR3 loop: CASSERSSGPKLFF. The CDR3 nucleotides are TGTGCCAGCAGTGAAAGGAGTAGTGGCCCTAAACTGTTTTTT.

This rearrangement joins TRBV27 to TRBJ2-7; 11 bases line up with TRBD2. Germline assignment: CDR1 MNHEY and CDR2 SMNVEV (reference sequence). J was trimmed by 5 bases and V by 5 bases; bases with no gene match: 14. CDR3 size: 17 residues. In DNA, the CDR3 is TGTGCCAGCAGTGTGGGGGTCACTAGCGGGAGTCTCCACGAGCAGTACTTC. Amino acids: CASSVGVTSGSLHEQYF.

The chain has TRBV19 and TRBJ2-3, with D possibly matching TRBD2 (5 bases). V lost 3 bases, J lost 2 bases, and 15 bases lay in between. There are 16 residues in the CDR3. Germline CDR1 is LNHDA and CDR2 is SQIVND (reference sequence). The CDR3 DNA reads TGTGCCAGTAGTATTCCCCGCGGGTGGGACACAGATACGCAGTATTTT. This gives the protein CASSIPRGWDTDTQYF.

V and J are TRBV2 and TRBJ2-7; D is perhaps TRBD1 (5 bases). CDR1 is SNHLY and CDR2 is FYNNEI in the germline V gene. CDR3 length equals 14 residues. Deletions cut 2 bases from V and 1 base from J, with 9 bases between. The CDR3: CASSETGMSYEQYF. The DNA of the CDR3 is TGTGCCAGCAGTGAAACAGGAATGTCCTACGAGCAGTACTTC.

The gene calls are TRBV7-9 and TRBJ2-3, with TRBD1 identical over 8 bases. The CDR3 extends over 14 amino acids. The junction had 0 bases not matched to a gene; V was cut back by 3 bases and J by 1 base. Germline CDR1 and CDR2: SEHNR and FQNEAQ (reference sequence). CDR3 protein: CASSLGQGTDTQYF. The CDR3 nucleotides read TGTGCCAGCAGCTTGGGACAGGGCACAGATACGCAGTATTTT. Variable domain in full (rest from reference TRBV7-9 and TRBJ2-3): DTGVSQNPRHKITKRGQNVTFRCDPISEHNRLYWYRQTLGQGPEFLTYFQNEAQLEKSRLLSDRFSAERPKGSFSTLEIQRTEQGDSAMYLCASSLGQGTDTQYFGPGTRLTVL.

The rearrangement links TRBV7-8 to TRBJ2-2; tentative D call: TRBD2 (5 bases). The length of the CDR3 is 16 residues. V was pared by 7 bases and J by 1 base, with 16 bases between. Germline V gene sequence: CDR1 SGHVS, CDR2 FQNEAQ. The CDR3 protein is CASIPREGKNTGELFF. For the CDR3, the DNA is TGTGCCAGCATCCCTCGAGAGGGAAAGAACACCGGGGAGCTGTTTTTT.

This clone has a handful of counts. The chain combines TRBV27 with TRBJ2-1; maybe TRBD1 (5 bases). The V end was cut by 9 bases, the J end by 4 bases, with 16 bases between. CDR3 length: 14 amino acids. Germline V gene data show CDR1 as MNHEY and CDR2 as SMNVEV (reference sequence). The CDR3 region has the DNA TGTGCCAGTTCAGGAGAGACAGCGTACAATGAGCAGTTCTTC. Translation gives CASSGETAYNEQFF.

This sequence joins TRBV6-5 and TRBJ1-1, with D possibly TRBD1 on 5 matching bases. CDR1 and CDR2 from the germline V gene are MNHEY and SVGAGI. V was cut by 6 bases and J by 4 bases, with 15 bases left in between. This CDR3 comprises 14 residues. The CDR3: CASSLRQGSTEAFF. The CDR3 bases are TGTGCCAGCAGCCTCCGTCAGGGATCCACTGAAGCTTTCTTT.